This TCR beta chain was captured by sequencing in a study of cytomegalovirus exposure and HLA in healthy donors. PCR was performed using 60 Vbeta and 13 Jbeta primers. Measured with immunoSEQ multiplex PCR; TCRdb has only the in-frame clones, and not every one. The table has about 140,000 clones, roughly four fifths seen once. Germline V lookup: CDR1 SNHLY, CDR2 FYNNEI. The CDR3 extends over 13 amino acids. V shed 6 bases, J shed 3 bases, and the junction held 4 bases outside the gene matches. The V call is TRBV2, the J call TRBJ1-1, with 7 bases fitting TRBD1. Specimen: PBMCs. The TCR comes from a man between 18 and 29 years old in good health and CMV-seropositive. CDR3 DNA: TGTGCCAGCAGGGCCACAGGGGACACTGAAGCTTTCTTT. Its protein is CASRATGDTEAFF. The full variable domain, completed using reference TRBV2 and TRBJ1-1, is EPEVTQTPSHQVTQMGQEVILRCVPISNHLYFYWYRQILGQKVEFLVSFYNNEISEKSEIFDDQFSVERPDGSNFTLKIRSTKLEDSAMYFCASRATGDTEAFFGQGTRLTVV.